This T cell receptor (beta chain) is from a study of T cell responses to AZD1222 COVID-19 vaccine. CDR3 size: 14 residues. V gave up 5 bases and J gave up 2 bases, with 12 bases separating them. Germline values: CDR1 LNHDA, CDR2 SQIVND (reference sequence). Clones were sequenced by immunoSEQ multiplex PCR, and TCRdb holds only the in-frame ones, with some missing. The table lists under 150,000 clones, approximately 90% of them singletons. Points from the study as a whole: Targets within unmutated variant regions were reportedly found for nearly half of spike-specific TCRs. Regions 160-218 and 743-854 dominated among vaccine-associated CD4 TCRs spanning spike. Just a handful of people given AZD1222 tested seropositive at baseline. After the peak T cell response, and only then, were repertoires sampled.

For this clone: Its antigen is not identified.

The clonotype was recovered from an adult who received the AZD1222 COVID-19 vaccine. This specimen consisted of peripheral blood, obtained 28 days after the second AZD1222 dose. The chain uses TRBV19 and TRBJ1-2; the D gene is possibly TRBD1 (5 bases). CDR3 sequence: CASSRRQGNYGYTF. The CDR3 DNA sequence: TGTGCCAGTAGTCGACGTCAGGGAAACTATGGCTACACCTTC.